This T cell receptor beta chain was observed in a study of T cell changes during pregnancy in multiple sclerosis. Germline loops: CDR1 SGHVS, CDR2 FNYEAQ. The V gene end was trimmed by 4 bases and the J gene end by 5 bases; junction bases not matched to a gene: 7. There are 15 residues in the CDR3. Data came from immunoSEQ multiplex PCR; TCRdb stores just in-frame clones and leaves some out. The sample contains 93,000 or so clones, more than 85% of which appear only once. Sequencing used peripheral blood, obtained before pregnancy. This chain connects TRBV7-6 to TRBJ2-1; 8 nucleotides match TRBD2. This receptor was taken from a female donor with multiple sclerosis, enrolled in a pregnancy study. CDR3 in DNA: TGTGCCAGCAGCTCGACGGGACTAGGGAACAATGAGCAGTTCTTC. Residues: CASSSTGLGNNEQFF.